This T cell receptor beta chain was found in a study of CD8+ T cells in alopecia areata. PBMCs served as the source from which CD4+ and CD8+ T cells were sorted. Turning to this clone: What it binds is unknown.

Trimming stripped 0 bases from V and 6 bases from J, with 9 bases between. Germline CDR1 reads SQVTM; CDR2 reads ANQGSEA. The CDR3 contains 12 residues. The authors extracted RNA and reverse transcribed it into cDNA as the sequencing template. This table comes from immunoSEQ multiplex PCR, and its TCRdb copy is limited to in-frame clones, with some not included. The sample holds 150,000 to 200,000 clones; 55% are singletons and the top ten take over 4%. Overall study findings and caveats: Sequence data from scalp samples additionally include resident alphabeta T cells of normal skin. Patients showed less clear TCR sequence sharing than mice, possibly partly because of HLA diversity.

The receptor was derived from a human donor in good health. The sample was CD4+ T cells sorted from blood. V and J are TRBV29-1 and TRBJ2-7; D gene uncertain. CDR3 amino acids: CSVEDRSAEQYF. The DNA for the CDR3 is TGCAGCGTTGAAGATAGGTCTGCCGAGCAGTACTTC.